What follows are 14 T cell receptor beta chains derived from one specimen sequenced in a study of response to subunit inactivated influenza vaccine. A single record per CDR3 protein comes from TCRdb applying MiXCR to the RT-PCR reads. The sample comprises about 300,000 distinct CDR3 sequences, less than 25% of which are singletons, and roughly 10% rests with the top ten. This material consisted of PBMCs from blood, taken about 20 months after vaccination. These receptors originate from a man aged 50-75 years who received an inactivated influenza vaccine.

The sample holds a few counts of this clonotype. The chain joins TRBV20-1 to TRBJ2-5; TRBD1 agrees at 9 bases. Germline V gene lookup returns CDR1 DFQATT and CDR2 SNEGSKA (reference sequence). J was trimmed by 2 bases and V by 4 bases; bases with no gene match: 11. CDR3 length equals 16 residues. CDR3 sequence (DNA): TGCAGTGCTACCCCCCGGCGGACAGGGGAACAAGAGACCCAGTACTTC. Amino acids: CSATPRRTGEQETQYF.

The chain combines TRBV24-1 with TRBJ2-6; D possibly corresponds to TRBD1 (5 bases). CDR1 and CDR2 (germline): KGHDR, SFDVKD. The CDR3 totals 13 residues. V dropped 10 bases and J dropped 2 bases, with 8 bases sitting between them. Here the CDR3 DNA reads TGTGCCACAGGGGTCCCTGGGGCCAACGTCCTGACTTTC. The encoded protein is CATGVPGANVLTF.

The chain combines TRBV11-2 with TRBJ1-1; D is undetermined. Trimming left V 8 bases short and J 5 bases short, with 6 bases between. Per germline, CDR1 SGHAT and CDR2 FQNNGV. The CDR3 covers 10 residues. The CDR3 is CASALTEAFF. For the CDR3, the DNA is TGTGCCAGCGCCCTAACTGAAGCTTTCTTT.

This clonotype was detected only a few times. This chain uses TRBV12-3 or TRBV12-4 with TRBJ1-4; D is ambiguous. The V end lost 3 bases, the J end lost 3 bases, and 8 bases lay between the germline ends. The CDR3 spans 14 residues. The CDR3 loop reads CASSFKGSNEKLFF. CDR3 coding DNA: TGTGCCAGCAGTTTCAAGGGTTCTAATGAAAAACTGTTTTTT.

The V call is TRBV5-1, the J call TRBJ1-5, with D uncertain. The CDR3 is 13 residues long. Germline-derived CDR1 and CDR2 are SGHRS and YFSETQ. V was clipped by 5 bases and J by 0 bases, with 6 bases between them. CDR3 in amino acids: CASRSDSNQPQHF. The CDR3 DNA reads as TGCGCCAGCAGATCAGATAGCAATCAGCCCCAGCATTTT. Together with reference TRBV5-1 and TRBJ1-5, the CDR3 gives the full variable domain: KAGVTQTPRYLIKTRGQQVTLSCSPISGHRSVSWYQQTPGQGLQFLFEYFSETQRNKGNFPGRFSGRQFSNSRSEMNVSTLELGDSALYLCASRSDSNQPQHFGDGTRLSIL.

The chain couples TRBV3-1 to TRBJ2-3; TRBD2 aligns across 12 bases. CDR1 and CDR2 from the germline V gene are LGHDT and YNNKEL (reference sequence). The CDR3 loop spans 17 amino acids. Trimming took 1 base from V and 0 from J; bases not matched to a gene: 2. CDR3 nucleotide sequence: TGTGCCAGCAGCCAAGTCGGACTAGCGGGGAGCACAGATACGCAGTATTTT. Translated: CASSQVGLAGSTDTQYF.

The chain recombines TRBV7-2 with TRBJ1-1, with D possibly being TRBD1 (6 bases). V was clipped by 4 bases and J by 2 bases, with 17 bases between them. The V gene's germline CDR1 is SGHTA and CDR2 FQGNSA. This CDR3 has 16 amino acids. As DNA, the CDR3 is TGTGCCAGCAGCTCCACCTCGACAGGAATTAACACTGAAGCTTTCTTT. This codes for CASSSTSTGINTEAFF.

This clonotype came up many times. The gene calls are TRBV29-1 and TRBJ1-5, with D unresolved. Germline CDR1 is SQVTM and CDR2 is ANQGSEA. This CDR3 has 14 residues. V gave up 4 bases and J gave up 0 bases, with 10 bases separating them. The CDR3 loop is CSVAVTNSNQPQHF. CDR3 nucleotide sequence: TGCAGCGTTGCGGTCACTAATAGCAATCAGCCCCAGCATTTT.

This chain uses TRBV5-1 with TRBJ2-3; D gene ambiguous. The CDR3 spans 14 residues. V lost 0 bases and J 4 bases, leaving 9 bases between the germline ends. CDR1 and CDR2 (germline): SGHRS, YFSETQ. Written as DNA, the CDR3 is TGCGCCAGCAGCTTGGGTCGCTATTCAGATACGCAGTATTTT. Its translation is CASSLGRYSDTQYF.

A single count supports this clonotype. The CDR3 region has the DNA TGTGCCAGCAGCCCGTTCCAAAAGGGCAAAAAAAACTACGAGCAGTACTTC. It codes for CASSPFQKGKKNYEQYF. This chain links TRBV4-2 with TRBJ2-7; D unresolved. Germline CDR1 LGHNA, CDR2 YNFKEQ. The CDR3 has 17 amino acids. V was shortened by 4 bases and J by 3 bases, with 22 bases between the two germline ends.

This sequence joins TRBV6-2 or TRBV6-3 and TRBJ1-5, with D perhaps matching TRBD1 (6 bases). V shed 6 bases and J shed 1 base, with 16 bases lying between them. CDR3 length: 16 amino acids. Germline CDR1 and CDR2: MNHEY and SVGEGT. DNA for the CDR3: TGTGCCAGCAGACAGGGTCAGGGCTTCAGCAATCAGCCCCAGCATTTT. Its translation is CASRQGQGFSNQPQHF.

This clonotype has at least ten counts. The gene calls are TRBV5-1 and TRBJ1-2; D unresolved. V lost 4 bases to trimming and J lost 3 bases, with 10 bases between them. The CDR3 is made up of 13 amino acids. In germline, CDR1 is SGHRS, CDR2 YFSETQ. The CDR3, as DNA: TGCGCCAGCAGCCCTTGGGCGGACTATGGCTACACCTTC. Encoded protein: CASSPWADYGYTF.

J is TRBJ1-2 and V is TRBV7-2; 10 bases are a match to TRBD1. The CDR3 is 14 residues long. With V trimmed by 6 bases and J by 7 bases, 8 bases remained unmatched. In germline, CDR1 is SGHTA, CDR2 FQGNSA. The chain's CDR3 is CASRETGGASGYTF. DNA for the CDR3: TGTGCCAGCAGGGAGACAGGGGGCGCGTCTGGCTACACCTTC.

The rearrangement joins TRBV20-1 to TRBJ1-4; D might be TRBD1 (5 bases). CDR1 and CDR2 (germline): DFQATT, SNEGSKA (reference sequence). Between the trimmed V and J ends, which lost 2 bases and 4 bases, there was a span of 14 bases. The CDR3 contains 15 residues. CDR3 coding DNA: TGCAGTGCTAGATTAGGTGGGGCGGGTAATGAAAAACTGTTTTTT. Protein sequence: CSARLGGAGNEKLFF.